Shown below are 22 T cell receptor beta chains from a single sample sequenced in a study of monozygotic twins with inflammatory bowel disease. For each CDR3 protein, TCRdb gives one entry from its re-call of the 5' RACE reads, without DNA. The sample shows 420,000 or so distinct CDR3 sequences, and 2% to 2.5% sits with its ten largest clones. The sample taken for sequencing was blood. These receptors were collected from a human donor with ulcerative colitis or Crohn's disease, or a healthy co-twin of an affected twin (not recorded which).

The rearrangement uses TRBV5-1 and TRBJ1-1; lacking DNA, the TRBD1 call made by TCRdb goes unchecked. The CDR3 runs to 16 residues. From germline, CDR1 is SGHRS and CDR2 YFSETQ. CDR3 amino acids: CASSFGTGGYGTEAFF. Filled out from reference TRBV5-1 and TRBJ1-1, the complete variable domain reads KAGVTQTPRYLIKTRGQQVTLSCSPISGHRSVSWYQQTPGQGLQFLFEYFSETQRNKGNFPGRFSGRQFSNSRSEMNVSTLELGDSALYLCASSFGTGGYGTEAFFGQGTRLTVV.

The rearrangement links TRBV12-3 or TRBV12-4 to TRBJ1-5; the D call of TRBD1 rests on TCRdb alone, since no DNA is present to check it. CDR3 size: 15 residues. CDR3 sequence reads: CASSLGTASNQPQHF.

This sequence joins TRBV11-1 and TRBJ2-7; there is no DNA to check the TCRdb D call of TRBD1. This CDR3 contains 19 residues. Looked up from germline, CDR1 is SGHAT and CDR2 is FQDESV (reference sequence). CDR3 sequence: CASSLAGTGRYLGGYEQYF.

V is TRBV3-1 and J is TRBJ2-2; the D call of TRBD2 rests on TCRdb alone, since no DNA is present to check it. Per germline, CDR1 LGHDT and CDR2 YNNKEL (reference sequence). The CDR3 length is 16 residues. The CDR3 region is CASSQELREYTGELFF.

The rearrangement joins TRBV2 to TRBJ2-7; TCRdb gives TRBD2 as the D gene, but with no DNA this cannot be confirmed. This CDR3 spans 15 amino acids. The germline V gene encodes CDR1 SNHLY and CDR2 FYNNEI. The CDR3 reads CASSYATSPAYEQYF.

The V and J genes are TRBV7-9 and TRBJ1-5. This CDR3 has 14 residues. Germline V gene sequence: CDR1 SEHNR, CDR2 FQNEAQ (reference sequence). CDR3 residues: CASSLAPGDQPQHF.

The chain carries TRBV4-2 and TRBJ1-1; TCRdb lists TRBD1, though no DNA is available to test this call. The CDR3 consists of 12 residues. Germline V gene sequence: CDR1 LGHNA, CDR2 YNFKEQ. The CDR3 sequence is CASSRGGTEAFF.

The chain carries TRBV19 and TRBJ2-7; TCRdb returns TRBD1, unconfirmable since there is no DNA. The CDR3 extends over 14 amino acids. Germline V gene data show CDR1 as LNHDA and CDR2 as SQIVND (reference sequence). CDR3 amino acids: CASSPLRDSYEQYF.

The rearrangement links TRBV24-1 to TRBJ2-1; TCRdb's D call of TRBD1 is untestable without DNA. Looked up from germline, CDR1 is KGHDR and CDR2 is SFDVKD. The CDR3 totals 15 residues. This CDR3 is CATSDLRTGRNEQFF.

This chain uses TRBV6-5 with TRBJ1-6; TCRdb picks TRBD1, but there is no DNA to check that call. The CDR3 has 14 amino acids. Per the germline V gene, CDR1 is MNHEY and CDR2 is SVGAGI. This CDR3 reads CASSYPRQGSPLHF.

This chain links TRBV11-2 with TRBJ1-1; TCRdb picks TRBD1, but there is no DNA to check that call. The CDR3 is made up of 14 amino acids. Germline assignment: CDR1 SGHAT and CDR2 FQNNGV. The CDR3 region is CASSFGQRNTEAFF.

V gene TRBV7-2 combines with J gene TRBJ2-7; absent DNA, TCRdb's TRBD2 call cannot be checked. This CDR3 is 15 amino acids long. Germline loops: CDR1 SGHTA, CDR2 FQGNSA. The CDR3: CASSLAAGEYYEQYF.

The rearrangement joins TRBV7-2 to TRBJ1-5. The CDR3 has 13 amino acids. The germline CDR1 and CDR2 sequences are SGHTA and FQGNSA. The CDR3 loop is CASSFYSNQPQHF.

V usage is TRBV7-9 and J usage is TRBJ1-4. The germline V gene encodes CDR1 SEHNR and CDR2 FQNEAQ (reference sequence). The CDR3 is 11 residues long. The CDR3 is CASSLGGPLFF.

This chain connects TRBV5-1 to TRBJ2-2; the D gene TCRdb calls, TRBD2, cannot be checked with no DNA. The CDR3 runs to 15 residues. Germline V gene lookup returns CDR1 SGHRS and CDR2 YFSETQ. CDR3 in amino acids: CASTKGQTNTGELFF. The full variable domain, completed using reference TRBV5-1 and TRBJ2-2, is KAGVTQTPRYLIKTRGQQVTLSCSPISGHRSVSWYQQTPGQGLQFLFEYFSETQRNKGNFPGRFSGRQFSNSRSEMNVSTLELGDSALYLCASTKGQTNTGELFFGEGSRLTVL.

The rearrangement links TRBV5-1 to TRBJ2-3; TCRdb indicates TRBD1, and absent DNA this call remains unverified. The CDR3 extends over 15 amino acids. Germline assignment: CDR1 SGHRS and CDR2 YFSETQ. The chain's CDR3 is CASSFAEGGTDTQYF.

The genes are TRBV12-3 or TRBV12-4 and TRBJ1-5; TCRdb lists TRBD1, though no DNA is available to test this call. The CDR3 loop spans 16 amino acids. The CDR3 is CASKPGVGLDDQPQHF.

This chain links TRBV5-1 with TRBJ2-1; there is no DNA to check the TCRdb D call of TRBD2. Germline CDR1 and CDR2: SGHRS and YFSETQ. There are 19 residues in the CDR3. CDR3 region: CASSLRQGLAGVRYNEQFF.

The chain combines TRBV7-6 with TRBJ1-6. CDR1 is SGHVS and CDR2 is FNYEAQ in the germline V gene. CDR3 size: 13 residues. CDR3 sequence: CASSLVLSSPLHF.

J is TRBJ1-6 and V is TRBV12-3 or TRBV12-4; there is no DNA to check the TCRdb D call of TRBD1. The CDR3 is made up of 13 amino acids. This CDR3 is CASTTGGNSPLHF.

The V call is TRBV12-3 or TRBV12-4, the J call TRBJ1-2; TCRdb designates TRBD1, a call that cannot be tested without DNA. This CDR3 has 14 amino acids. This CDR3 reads CASSRTGLRYGYTF.

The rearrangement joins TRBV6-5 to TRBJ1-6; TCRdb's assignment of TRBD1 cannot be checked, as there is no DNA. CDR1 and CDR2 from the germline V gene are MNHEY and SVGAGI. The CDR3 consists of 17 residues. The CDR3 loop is CASSYSIWTGSTSPLHF.